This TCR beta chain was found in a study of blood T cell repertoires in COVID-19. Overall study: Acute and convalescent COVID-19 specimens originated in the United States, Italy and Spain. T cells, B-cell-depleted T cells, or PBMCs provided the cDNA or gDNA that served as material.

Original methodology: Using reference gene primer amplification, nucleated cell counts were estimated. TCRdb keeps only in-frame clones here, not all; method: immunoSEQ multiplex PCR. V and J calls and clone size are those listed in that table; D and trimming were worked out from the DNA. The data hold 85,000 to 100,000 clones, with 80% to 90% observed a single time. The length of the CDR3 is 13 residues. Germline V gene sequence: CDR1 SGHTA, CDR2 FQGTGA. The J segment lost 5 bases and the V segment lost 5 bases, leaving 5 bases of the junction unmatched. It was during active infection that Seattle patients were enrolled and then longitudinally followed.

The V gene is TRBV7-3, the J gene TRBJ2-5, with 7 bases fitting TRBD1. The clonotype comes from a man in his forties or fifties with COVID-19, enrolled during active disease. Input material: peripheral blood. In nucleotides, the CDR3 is TGTGCCAGCAGCAGGGGACAGTGGGAGACCCAGTACTTC. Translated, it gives CASSRGQWETQYF.